The source of this T cell receptor (beta chain) is a study of a mutant IDH1 vaccine in newly diagnosed glioma. Study-level background: Therapy received beforehand was radiotherapy, temozolomide, or both, with most patients given both.

Concerning this clone: The antigen remains undetermined.

Some clones are missing from TCRdb's copy, which holds only in-frame ones; the method was immunoSEQ multiplex PCR. The sample yields tens of thousands of clones, around 77% seen once. Time point meaning: week 11, during vaccination. Every single dose of the vaccine, 300 ug of mutant IDH1 20-mer peptide, came with topical imiquimod. Each astrocytoma in the donors was new, WHO grade 3 or 4, IDH1-mutant and ATRX-lost. Germline CDR1 and CDR2: MGHRA and YSYEKL. The V end was cut by 4 bases, the J end by 0 bases, with 10 bases between. CDR3 length: 15 amino acids. This sequence was found in a woman younger than 30 with glioma. The J gene is TRBJ2-1, the V gene TRBV4-1; possibly TRBD2 for D (5 bases). Sequencing used PBMCs, obtained from a glioma patient whose treatment included an IDH1 peptide vaccine. The CDR3 region has the DNA TGCGCCAGCAGCCCTAGCAGAAGCTCCTACAATGAGCAGTTCTTC. Translation: CASSPSRSSYNEQFF.